This is a list of T cell receptor beta chains from one sample in a study of regulatory T cells in long-lasting Graves disease. TCRdb passed the multiplex PCR reads through MiXCR, listing each CDR3 protein once. The table includes hundreds of thousands of distinct CDR3 sequences, about 16% detected once. This sample also appeared in a second study, on T cells in Graves' hyperthyroidism and ophthalmopathy.

Material: peripheral blood mononuclear cells (PBMCs), obtained at new diagnosis, from a patient treated with antithyroid drugs. The source is a woman aged 30 to 39 with Graves disease. CDR3s include the opening cysteine and the closing phenylalanine or tryptophan. Each record gives: clone size, J gene, V gene, D gene, CDR3 DNA, CDR3 protein. D genes are given only for firm matches. A row's size may be missing; if present it is once, few, many or a size class.

-,TRBJ2-7,TRBV28,TRBD2,TGTGCCAGCAGTTCCGGGGGACAGGTTACTAGCGGGAGGATGTACGAGCAGTACTTC,CASSSGGQVTSGRMYEQYF
-,TRBJ1-5,TRBV19,-,TGTGCCAGTAGTATCGGCGGGGGGATGGGTCAGCCCCAGCATTTT,CASSIGGGMGQPQHF
many,TRBJ2-7,TRBV20-1,TRBD2,TGCAGTGCTCTCCTAGCGGGAGTAAACGAGCAGTACTTC,CSALLAGVNEQYF
-,TRBJ2-7,TRBV10-3,TRBD2,TGTGCCATCAGCGGACTAGCGGGAGTCGGTTACGAGCAGTACTTC,CAISGLAGVGYEQYF
few,TRBJ1-4,TRBV4-1,-,TGTGCCAGCAGCGGCAGGGGACTCGGAGATGAAAAACTGTTTTTT,CASSGRGLGDEKLFF
few,TRBJ2-5,TRBV29-1,TRBD2,TGCAGCGTTGTGGGGGAGGGCCTTGGCCAGTACTTC,CSVVGEGLGQYF
-,TRBJ2-3,TRBV20-1,TRBD2,TGCAGTGCTGACTGGGGACTAGCGGTGACAGATACGCAGTATTTT,CSADWGLAVTDTQYF
many,TRBJ2-7,TRBV2,-,TGTGCCAGCACCGAGGGCAGTAAGACCTACGAGCAGTACTTC,CASTEGSKTYEQYF
many,TRBJ2-3,TRBV28,-,TGTGCCATCCCGGGTACGGAGGGTAGCACAGATACGCAGTATTTT,CAIPGTEGSTDTQYF
many,TRBJ1-1,TRBV7-2,-,TGTGCCAGCAGCTTAGCGCAGGTGAACACTGAAGCTTTCTTT,CASSLAQVNTEAFF
many,TRBJ1-5,TRBV5-1,-,TGCGCCAGCAGCTTCGGAGGGGGATCAGGTCAGCCCCAGCATTTT,CASSFGGGSGQPQHF
many,TRBJ2-7,TRBV12-3/TRBV12-4,-,TGTGCCAGCACCCTTGACCCCTCGAGCTCCTACGAGCAGTACTTC,CASTLDPSSSYEQYF
many,TRBJ2-1,TRBV11-2,TRBD1,TGTGCCAGCAGATTTCAGGGGGCCCCATACAATGAGCAGTTCTTC,CASRFQGAPYNEQFF
-,TRBJ2-1,TRBV9,-,TGTGCCAGCCTCAGGTTGGCCAATGAGCAGTTCTTC,CASLRLANEQFF
-,TRBJ2-1,TRBV20-1,TRBD2,TGCAGTGCTGAAGCGGGGGGACTTGAGCAGTTCTTC,CSAEAGGLEQFF
many,TRBJ2-5,TRBV18,TRBD2,TGTGCCAGCTCACCGCTACTAGCGGGGCAAGAGACCCAGTACTTC,CASSPLLAGQETQYF
many,TRBJ2-2,TRBV7-2,TRBD2,TGTGCCAGCAGCTTGTCGACTAGCGGAGTCACCGGGGAGCTGTTTTTT,CASSLSTSGVTGELFF
-,TRBJ2-1,TRBV13,-,TGTGCCAGCAGCTTACCCGGGACTGGGGATGATCAGTTCTTC,CASSLPGTGDDQFF
many,TRBJ1-1,TRBV5-6,-,TGTGCCAGCAACCCGCTGCCCGGGAGAGGAAACACTGAAGCTTTCTTT,CASNPLPGRGNTEAFF
few,TRBJ1-1,TRBV15,-,TGTGCCACCAGCAAAGGGGACACTGAAGCTTTCTTT,CATSKGDTEAFF
-,TRBJ2-7,TRBV6-4,TRBD2,TGTGCCAGCAGTTACTGGTCTAGCGGGAGGTGCTACTTC,CASSYWSSGRCYF
-,TRBJ2-1,TRBV20-1,TRBD2,TGCAGTGCTAGAGTTCCTAGCGGGAGGTCAAGCTCCTACAATGAGCAGTTCTTC,CSARVPSGRSSSYNEQFF
many,TRBJ2-2,TRBV20-1,TRBD2,TGCAGTGCTAGAGACGCAGTCGGAGCGGGAGTGTTCACCGGGGAGCTGTTTTTT,CSARDAVGAGVFTGELFF
once,TRBJ1-5,TRBV15,-,TGTGCCACCAGCAGAGGGGACAGCAATCAGCCCCAGCATTTT,CATSRGDSNQPQHF
many,TRBJ2-7,TRBV28,-,TGTGCCAGCAGTTTATACAGTTTGTACGAGCAGTACTTC,CASSLYSLYEQYF
many,TRBJ2-1,TRBV10-2,-,TGCGCCAGCAGTCGTAACCCGGGCCCCCGTTGGGGGCAGTTCTTC,CASSRNPGPRWGQFF
many,TRBJ2-1,TRBV20-1,TRBD2,TGCAGTGCTAGAGATGGGAGGGTTTACAATGAGCAGTTCTTC,CSARDGRVYNEQFF
few,TRBJ2-5,TRBV5-5,TRBD2,TGTGCCAGCAGCTTGGTGGTGACTAGCGGCCAAGAGACCCAGTACTTC,CASSLVVTSGQETQYF
many,TRBJ2-3,TRBV20-1,TRBD2,TGCAGTGCTGGTTTAGCGGGAGGAATCATAGATACGCAGTATTTT,CSAGLAGGIIDTQYF
many,TRBJ1-2,TRBV7-9,-,TGTGCCAGCAGCTTCCGGGACGCAGGCTACACCTTC,CASSFRDAGYTF
-,TRBJ2-7,TRBV28,-,TGTGCCAGCAGTTTACCCGTTAGGGGGAGCGAGCAGTACTTC,CASSLPVRGSEQYF
-,TRBJ1-1,TRBV20-1,-,TGCAGTGCTAGAGTTCCGGACATGAACACTGAAGCTTTCTTT,CSARVPDMNTEAFF
many,TRBJ2-7,TRBV20-1,-,TGCAGTGCTTCGGGACTCAAGCTCTACGAGCAGTACTTC,CSASGLKLYEQYF
many,TRBJ2-3,TRBV27,TRBD2,TGTGCCAGCAGTCCCCGACTAGCGGGATACACAGATACGCAGTATTTT,CASSPRLAGYTDTQYF
few,TRBJ2-1,TRBV6-1,TRBD2,TGTGCCAGCAAACTAACGGGACTAATCAATGAGCAGTTCTTC,CASKLTGLINEQFF
many,TRBJ1-6,TRBV18,TRBD1,TGTGCCAGCTCACCCAGGACAGGGTATAATTCACCCCTCCACTTT,CASSPRTGYNSPLHF
many,TRBJ2-5,TRBV6-5,-,TGTGCCAGCAGTTACTCCTACGGGGACCAAGAGACCCAGTACTTC,CASSYSYGDQETQYF
-,TRBJ1-1,TRBV3-1,-,TGTGCCAGCAGCCCCGGCGGGACCCCGGACGAGGAAGCTTTCTTT,CASSPGGTPDEEAFF
few,TRBJ2-1,TRBV4-1,-,TGCGCCAGCAGCCTTCGACTCACAGAGGCTGAGCAGTTCTTC,CASSLRLTEAEQFF
many,TRBJ1-4,TRBV28,-,TGTGCCAGCAGCCTCTTTACCGCAACTAATGAAAAACTGTTTTTT,CASSLFTATNEKLFF
many,TRBJ2-1,TRBV12-3/TRBV12-4,-,TGTGCCAGCAGTACCTCGATGAGGGCAAATGAGCAGTTCTTC,CASSTSMRANEQFF
many,TRBJ1-1,TRBV2,-,TGTGCCAGCAAAGCAACCGAAGCTTTCTTT,CASKATEAFF
many,TRBJ1-2,TRBV28,-,TGTGCCAGCAGTTCTGCAGGGGACTATGGCTACACCTTC,CASSSAGDYGYTF
once,TRBJ2-7,TRBV12-3/TRBV12-4,TRBD2,TGTGCCAGCAGTCCGGGACTAGAGACCGCCGAGCAGTACTTC,CASSPGLETAEQYF
few,TRBJ1-3,TRBV15,-,TGTGCCACCAGCGGGGGGCCGGCTGGAAACACCATATATTTT,CATSGGPAGNTIYF
many,TRBJ1-2,TRBV28,-,TGTGCCAGCAGCTCGAGACAGCTCTATGGCTACACCTTC,CASSSRQLYGYTF
many,TRBJ1-6,TRBV10-3,-,TGTGCCATCAGTGATTTAACCGGGGTCTGGAATTCACCCCTCCACTTT,CAISDLTGVWNSPLHF
many,TRBJ1-2,TRBV6-5,-,TGTGCCAGCAGTTACACCCCGGCAGGGTATAGCGGTGGCTACACCTTC,CASSYTPAGYSGGYTF
-,TRBJ1-5,TRBV20-1,-,TGCAGTGCCGAAACGGCCGCCATCTTTAGCAATCAGCCCCAGCATTTT,CSAETAAIFSNQPQHF
many,TRBJ2-7,TRBV5-1,TRBD1,TGCGCCAGCAGCTCGGGGGACAGGGTCTCCTACGAGCAGTACTTC,CASSSGDRVSYEQYF
-,TRBJ2-5,TRBV7-2,TRBD1,TGTGCCAGCAGCTTAGTATCAGGGACAGGGAGGGAGACCCAGTACTTC,CASSLVSGTGRETQYF